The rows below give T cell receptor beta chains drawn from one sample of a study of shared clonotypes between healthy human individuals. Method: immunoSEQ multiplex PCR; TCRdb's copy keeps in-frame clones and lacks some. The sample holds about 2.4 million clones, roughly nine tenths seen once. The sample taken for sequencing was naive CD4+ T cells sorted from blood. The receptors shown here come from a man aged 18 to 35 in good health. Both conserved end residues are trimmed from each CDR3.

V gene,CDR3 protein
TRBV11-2,ASSGELFGGYNEQF
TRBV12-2,ASRLGGGEAF
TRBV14,ASSQVATIY
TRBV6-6,ASRPTDRENSPLH
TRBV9,ASSPLISGHSYEQY
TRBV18,ASSPSPWSSYEQY
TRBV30,AWKGLAGISEQF
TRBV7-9,ASSFIDEQY
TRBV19,ASRGTGGDNSPLH
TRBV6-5,ASSFQGDSVYGYT
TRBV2,ASSDGRAVGVTDTQY
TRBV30,AWSVGGRGADTQY
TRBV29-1,SVLLGDTQY
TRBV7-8,ASSLVRGRTDTQY
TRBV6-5,ASSYLRDGNTEAF
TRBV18,ASSPTDRGSFEAKNIQY
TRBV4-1,ASSQDAGGTPYEQY
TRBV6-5,DKREAGELF
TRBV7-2,ASSLDVGGPATDTQY
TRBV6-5,ASSYASGTYEQY
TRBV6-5,ASSYGWNTEAF
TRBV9,ASSRQGDNSPLH
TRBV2,ASSVDREKY
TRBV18,ASSDSSADTQY
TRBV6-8,ASSYSGGRTYEQY
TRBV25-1,ASSEYRGHYNSPLH
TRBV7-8,ASSPRGQSGNTIY
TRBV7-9,ASSLGVSDTQY
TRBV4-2,ASSQMRTGGAGGYT
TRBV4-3,ASSLGQGQGLNTEAF
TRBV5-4,ASSSARDSLNEKLF
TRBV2,ASSPGPAGNQPQH
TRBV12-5,ASGFGPPNTGELF
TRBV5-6,ASSLPRQGENTEAF
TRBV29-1,SVEKGQATEAF
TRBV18,ASSLRTDEQY
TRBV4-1,ASSSAGRNSYEQY
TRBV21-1,ASSKARGGNTGELF
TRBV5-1,ASSLSPTGTNTEAF
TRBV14,ASSQDAGEQY
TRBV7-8,ASSLEGQGAYGYT
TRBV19,ASSIGTGLYNEQF
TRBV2,ASSSDSYGYT
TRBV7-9,ASSFTRTRRTEAF